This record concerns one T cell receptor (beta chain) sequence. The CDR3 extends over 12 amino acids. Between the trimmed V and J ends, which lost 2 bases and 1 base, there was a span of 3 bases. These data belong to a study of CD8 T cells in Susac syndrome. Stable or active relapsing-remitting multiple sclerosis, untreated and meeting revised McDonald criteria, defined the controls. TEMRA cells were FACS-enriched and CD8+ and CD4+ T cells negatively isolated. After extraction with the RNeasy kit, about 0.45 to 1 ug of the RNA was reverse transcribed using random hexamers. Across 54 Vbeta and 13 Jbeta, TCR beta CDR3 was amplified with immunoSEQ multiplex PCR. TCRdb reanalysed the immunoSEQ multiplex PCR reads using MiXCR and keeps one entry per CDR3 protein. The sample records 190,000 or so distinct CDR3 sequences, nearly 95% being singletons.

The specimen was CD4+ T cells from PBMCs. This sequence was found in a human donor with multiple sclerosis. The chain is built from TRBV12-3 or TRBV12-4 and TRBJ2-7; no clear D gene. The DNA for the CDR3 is TGTGCCAGCAGTTTAAGGTCCTACGAGCAGTACTTC. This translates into CASSLRSYEQYF.